This entry lists 7 T cell receptor beta chains sequenced from one sample in a study of shared clonotypes between healthy human individuals. Measured with immunoSEQ multiplex PCR; TCRdb has only the in-frame clones, and not every one. Of some 1.5 million clones detected, around 95% appear once; the ten largest clones hold over 1%. The sample taken for sequencing was naive CD4+ T cells sorted from blood. Described subset: CD45RA+ positively selected. The receptor source for this set is a young man in good health.

The gene calls are TRBV5-4 and TRBJ2-7, with 10 bases aligning to TRBD1. CDR1 is SGHNT and CDR2 is YYREEE in the germline V gene (reference sequence). Trimming at V came to 3 bases and at J to 5 bases, leaving 11 bases not matched to a gene. The CDR3 is 16 amino acids. CDR3 protein: CASSSVFGDRGDEQYF. The CDR3, as DNA: TGTGCCAGCAGCTCCGTATTTGGGGACAGGGGCGACGAGCAGTACTTC.

V is TRBV5-1 and J is TRBJ2-3; 13 nucleotides align to TRBD2. The length of the CDR3 is 19 residues. V lost 4 bases, J lost 4 bases, and 15 bases stayed unmatched. Germline V gene data show CDR1 as SGHRS and CDR2 as YFSETQ. This CDR3 is CASSLKGLAGEVWPDTQYF. CDR3 sequence (DNA): TGCGCCAGCAGCCTAAAAGGACTAGCGGGAGAGGTATGGCCAGATACGCAGTATTTT.

This chain links TRBV10-3 with TRBJ1-2, with 7 bases matching TRBD1. Germline trimming cut 10 bases from V and 8 bases from J; bases unmatched to any gene: 10. The CDR3 loop spans 12 amino acids. Germline-derived CDR1 and CDR2 are ENHRY and SYGVKD. The CDR3 DNA reads TGTGCCACCCAAGGGGGCGCGGAGGGCTACACCTTC. Amino acids: CATQGGAEGYTF.

The CDR3 DNA sequence: TGTGCCAGCAGTTTCCGAAGAAAACAAGAGACCCAGTACTTC. This codes for CASSFRRKQETQYF. J is TRBJ2-5 and V is TRBV27; D uncertain. Per the germline V gene, CDR1 is MNHEY and CDR2 is SMNVEV (reference sequence). Trimming stripped 3 bases from V and 2 bases from J, with 10 bases between. The CDR3 covers 14 residues.

This rearrangement joins TRBV5-1 to TRBJ2-7; D uncertain. This CDR3 spans 14 amino acids. Germline V gives CDR1 SGHRS, CDR2 YFSETQ. V was trimmed by 4 bases and J by 0 bases, leaving 11 bases between them. CDR3: CASSIDQTSYEQYF. The DNA for the CDR3 is TGCGCCAGCAGCATTGACCAGACCTCCTACGAGCAGTACTTC.

The table lists this clone with a count of one. The chain links TRBV25-1 to TRBJ2-1; TRBD2 matches 9 bases. There are 17 residues in the CDR3. CDR1 MGHDK and CDR2 SYGVNS come from the germline V gene. The junction had 10 bases not matched to a gene; V was cut back by 3 bases and J by 4 bases. CDR3 DNA sequence: TGTGCCAGCAGTGATGGAAAGACTAGCGGAGTTTACAATGAGCAGTTCTTC. Amino acid sequence: CASSDGKTSGVYNEQFF.

The rearrangement joins TRBV19 to TRBJ1-4; D not certain. Per germline, CDR1 LNHDA and CDR2 SQIVND (reference sequence). Between the trimmed V and J ends, which lost 3 bases and 5 bases, there was a span of 10 bases. CDR3 size: 14 residues. The DNA of the CDR3 is TGTGCCAGTAGTATGCGGCAAGTGAATGAAAAACTGTTTTTT. It codes for CASSMRQVNEKLFF.